The clone carrying this T cell receptor (beta chain) was seen a few times. Antigen unknown. The sample's time point: after neoadjuvant nivolumab, at surgical resection. This CDR3 has 15 amino acids. The V gene lost 0 bases and the J gene lost 1 base, with 7 bases spanning the gap. In germline, CDR1 is MGHRA, CDR2 YSYEKL. This sample was included in a study of neoadjuvant anti-PD-1 for oral cavity cancer. About the study: Patients mostly received three to four biweekly nivolumab doses at 3 mg/kg before surgery. Points from the study as a whole: Each response group had just a few patients in TCR analyses.

Clones were sequenced by immunoSEQ multiplex PCR, and TCRdb holds only the in-frame ones, with some missing. The sample carries around 13,000 clones, around 71% recorded once. The chain links TRBV4-1 to TRBJ2-4; TRBD1 might be the D (5 bases). The sequenced sample was PBMCs, obtained after nivolumab (anti-PD-1) treatment. This TCR was recovered from a person aged 35-79 years with oral cavity squamous cell carcinoma. CDR3 region: CASSQEAGAKNIQYF. The CDR3 DNA reads as TGCGCCAGCAGCCAAGAGGCAGGGGCCAAAAACATTCAGTACTTC.